This TCR beta chain was sequenced for a study of cytomegalovirus exposure and HLA in healthy donors. CDR1 SGHTA and CDR2 FQGNSA come from the germline V gene. V gave up 5 bases and J gave up 9 bases, with 8 bases separating them. The CDR3 length is 12 residues. Primers included in the PCR were 60 Vbeta and 13 Jbeta primers. This table comes from immunoSEQ multiplex PCR, and its TCRdb copy is limited to in-frame clones, with some not included. Of tens of thousands of clones detected, more than 65% appear once; the ten largest clones hold 9% to 13%. In this sample, this clone turned up a few times. Sample: PBMCs. This TCR came from a male donor in good health and CMV-seropositive. The genes are TRBV7-2 and TRBJ1-6; no clear D. The CDR3 nucleotides read TGTGCCAGCAGCGGTTTGGCTTCACCCCTCCACTTT. Amino acid sequence: CASSGLASPLHF.